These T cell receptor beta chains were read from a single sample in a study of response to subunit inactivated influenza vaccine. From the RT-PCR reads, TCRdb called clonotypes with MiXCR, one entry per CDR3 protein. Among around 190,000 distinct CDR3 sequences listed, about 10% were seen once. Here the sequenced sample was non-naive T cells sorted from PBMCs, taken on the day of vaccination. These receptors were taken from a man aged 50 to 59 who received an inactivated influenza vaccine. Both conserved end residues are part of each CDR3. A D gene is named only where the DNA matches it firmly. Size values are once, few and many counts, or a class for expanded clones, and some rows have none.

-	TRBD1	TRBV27	CASSAGTGAYNEQFF
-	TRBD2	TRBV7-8	CASSLASGRAGETQYF
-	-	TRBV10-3	CAISGGTYQETQYF
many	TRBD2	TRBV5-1	CASRVYGTSGYNEQFF
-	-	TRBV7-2	CASSPSPGAYEQYF
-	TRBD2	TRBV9	CASSVGLAGVNEQFF
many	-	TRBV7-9	CASSLVLGGTDTQYF
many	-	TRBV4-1	CASSQSVNTEAFF
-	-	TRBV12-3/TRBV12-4	CASSTTETQYF
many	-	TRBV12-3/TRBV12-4	CASSLGGTSGKLFF
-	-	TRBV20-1	CSARTFLSYNEQFF
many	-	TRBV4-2	CASSQTQAVNSPLHF
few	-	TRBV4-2	CASSQDLATVYGYTF
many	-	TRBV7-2	CASAPRGPEAFF
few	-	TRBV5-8	CASSPQVGFGEKLFF
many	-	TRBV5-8	CASSFYSSTDTQYF
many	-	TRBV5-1	CASSLAVRGTEAFF
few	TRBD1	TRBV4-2	CASSQDQTGTNEKLFF
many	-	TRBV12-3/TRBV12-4	CASSSLQPPRETQYF
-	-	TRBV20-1	CSASRDGRPPNYGYTF
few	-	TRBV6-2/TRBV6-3	CASSYLSRGTDTQYF
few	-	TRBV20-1	CSASRTGNTEAFF
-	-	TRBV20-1	CSAPQGIGETQYF
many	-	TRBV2	CASSAMEETQYF
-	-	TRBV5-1	CASSTGGSEQYF
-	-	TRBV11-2	CASSLGPGAPYEQYF
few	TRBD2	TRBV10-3	CAIATSAGEQYF
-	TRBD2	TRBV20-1	CSARDSLLGAGNVADTQYF
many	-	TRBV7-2	CASSLTSTTDTQYF
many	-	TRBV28	CASSPGRTDTQYF
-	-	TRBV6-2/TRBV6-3	CASSSGHAGGPKYF
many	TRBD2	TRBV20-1	CSAISSGSGREQYF
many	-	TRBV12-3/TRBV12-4	CASSWSNEKLFF
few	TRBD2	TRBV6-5	CASSYAGGNTGELFF
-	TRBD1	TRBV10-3	CAITRDREHYGYTF
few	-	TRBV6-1	CATRRDSLQPQHF
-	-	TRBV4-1	CASSQGFGRAYEQYF
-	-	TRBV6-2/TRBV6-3	CASSYDLGANYGYTF
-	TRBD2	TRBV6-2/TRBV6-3	CASSYSIREDYNEQFF
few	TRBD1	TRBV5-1	CASSVLTGIDAQYF
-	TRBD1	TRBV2	CASSEGTGGVVEQYF
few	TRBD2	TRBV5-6	CASSLRLAGGRGYEQYF
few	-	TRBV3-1	CASSPTTSNNEQFF
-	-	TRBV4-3	CASSWGVRVDTGELFF
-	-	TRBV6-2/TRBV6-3	CASSRLLDDYEQYF
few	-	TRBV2	CASSAGDLKGETQYF
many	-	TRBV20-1	CSASGHGSSYNEQFF
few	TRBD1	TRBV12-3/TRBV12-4	CASTWGTGSEKLFF
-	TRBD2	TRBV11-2	CASSPPPGGDREQFF
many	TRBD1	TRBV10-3	CAISMMTGVGGYTF
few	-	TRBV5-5	CASSSGDTPGTDTQYF
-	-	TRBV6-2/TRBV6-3	CASSLPPVGSRETQYF
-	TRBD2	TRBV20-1	CSGTSGSNEQFF
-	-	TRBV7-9	CDSSPSVGVATNEKLFF
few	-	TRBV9	CASSVATGWNEKLFF
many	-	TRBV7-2	CASSQSGDTQYF
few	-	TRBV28	CASSRHGAYEQYF
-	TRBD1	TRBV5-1	CASSLGAVVRGSETQYF
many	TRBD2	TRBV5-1	CASSPGLAGGFYNEQFF
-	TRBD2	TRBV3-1	CASSLKAGAGDTQYF